The rows below give T cell receptor beta chains drawn from one sample of a study of identical twins. TCRdb recomputed calls from the 5' RACE reads with MiXCR, one row per CDR3 protein. The sample has 1.5 million to 2 million distinct CDR3 sequences, about 32% seen once. Input material: cord blood. Receptors originate from a newborn girl in good health. CDR3s leave out the opening cysteine and the closing phenylalanine or tryptophan. Each record gives: V gene, J gene, CDR3 protein.

V: TRBV5-1
J: TRBJ1-4
CDR3: ASRQVSNEKLF

V: TRBV3-1
J: TRBJ2-7
CDR3: ASSRLSYEQY

V: TRBV9
J: NA
CDR3: ASSHSGRETQY

V: TRBV7-9
J: TRBJ2-3
CDR3: ASNLAEGGADTQY

V: TRBV6-1
J: NA
CDR3: ASSARTSGKGMTQY

V: TRBV7-6
J: TRBJ1-1
CDR3: ASSSQEGVTEAF

V: TRBV12-3/TRBV12-4
J: TRBJ2-3
CDR3: ASSLALGVSGSTDAQY

V: TRBV7-2
J: TRBJ2-5
CDR3: ASSLSRALETQY

V: TRBV27
J: TRBJ1-6
CDR3: ASSWRGVGGNSPLH

V: TRBV12-3/TRBV12-4
J: TRBJ1-6
CDR3: ASSLAQVALH

V: TRBV27
J: TRBJ2-2
CDR3: ASSLGTSGSTGTGELF

V: TRBV6-5
J: TRBJ2-7
CDR3: ASSYSKRGTYEQY

V: TRBV7-9
J: NA
CDR3: ASRPQGRETQY

V: TRBV11-3
J: TRBJ1-1
CDR3: ASSLEENTEAF

V: TRBV6-4
J: TRBJ2-1
CDR3: AGDNEQF

V: TRBV7-9
J: TRBJ2-7
CDR3: ASSPQEGQAYVQY

V: TRBV20-1
J: TRBJ2-3
CDR3: SAPAGGGADTQY

V: TRBV10-3
J: TRBJ2-7
CDR3: AISEVRASGSYEQY

V: TRBV20-1
J: TRBJ2-1
CDR3: SAAYSGGGEQF

V: TRBV4-1
J: TRBJ2-5
CDR3: ASSRRGQGGQETQY

V: TRBV20-1
J: TRBJ2-2
CDR3: SASGYTNTGELF

V: TRBV24-1
J: TRBJ2-1
CDR3: ATSDYRGSEGYNEQF

V: TRBV14
J: TRBJ1-1
CDR3: ASSQGRASTEAF

V: TRBV20-1
J: NA
CDR3: SAPRVALTCEQY

V: TRBV29-1
J: TRBJ2-1
CDR3: SAWTVHEQF